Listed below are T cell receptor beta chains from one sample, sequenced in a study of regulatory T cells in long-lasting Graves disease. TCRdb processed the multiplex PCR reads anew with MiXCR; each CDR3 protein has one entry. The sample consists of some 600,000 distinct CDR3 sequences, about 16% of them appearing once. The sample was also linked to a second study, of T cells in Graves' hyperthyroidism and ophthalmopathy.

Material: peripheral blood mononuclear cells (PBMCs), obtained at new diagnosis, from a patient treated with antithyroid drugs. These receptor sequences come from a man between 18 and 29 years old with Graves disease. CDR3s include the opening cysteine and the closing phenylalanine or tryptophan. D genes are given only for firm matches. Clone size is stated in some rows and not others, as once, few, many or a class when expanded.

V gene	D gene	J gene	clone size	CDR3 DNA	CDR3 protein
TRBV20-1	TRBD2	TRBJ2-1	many	TGCAGTGAAGCCGGCGGGAGGGTTGGTGAGCAGTTCTTC	CSEAGGRVGEQFF
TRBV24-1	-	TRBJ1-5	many	TGTGCCACCAGTGCCGCTGGTAGCAATCAGCCCCAGCATTTT	CATSAAGSNQPQHF
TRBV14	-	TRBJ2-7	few	TGTGCCAGCAGCCTACCGGGGGGCAAGGCGGGCGAGCAGTACTTC	CASSLPGGKAGEQYF
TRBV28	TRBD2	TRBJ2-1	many	TGTGCCAGCACCGAACTAGCGGGAGAGGTAGGGAATGAGCAGTTCTTC	CASTELAGEVGNEQFF
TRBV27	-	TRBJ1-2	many	TGTGCCAGCAGTTCCCCCTCCTTGAAGGGAGTTGAATCTGGCTACACCTTC	CASSSPSLKGVESGYTF
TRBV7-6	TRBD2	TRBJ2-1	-	TGTGCCAGCAGCTTAGAACCTAGCGGGAGTGCCAATGAGCAGTTCTTC	CASSLEPSGSANEQFF
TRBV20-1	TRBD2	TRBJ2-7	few	TGCAGTGCTACGACCGACCTGGGACTAGCGGGAGGGGGGCAGTACTTC	CSATTDLGLAGGGQYF
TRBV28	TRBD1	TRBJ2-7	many	TGTGCCAGCAGTTTATGGACCGGGACAGGGACCGAGCAGTACTTC	CASSLWTGTGTEQYF
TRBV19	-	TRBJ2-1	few	TGTGCCAGTAGTGCCACCCGAGGCCTCCTGGGAATCGATGAGCAGTTCTTC	CASSATRGLLGIDEQFF
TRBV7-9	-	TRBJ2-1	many	TGTGCCAGCAGCACAACGCAAACCGGGACCCCTGAGCAGTTCTTC	CASSTTQTGTPEQFF
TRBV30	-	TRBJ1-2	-	TGTGCCTGGATCGGCGAGCTCGCCTATGGCTACACCTTC	CAWIGELAYGYTF
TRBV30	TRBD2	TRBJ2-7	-	TGTGCCTGGAGTCACGGGGGGGCAGGCTACGAGCAGTACTTC	CAWSHGGAGYEQYF
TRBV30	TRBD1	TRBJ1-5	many	TGTGCCTGGAGTGGGACAGGGGTCTATCAGCCCCAGCATTTT	CAWSGTGVYQPQHF
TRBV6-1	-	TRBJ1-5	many	TGTGCCAGCAACATACAGGTCTTGGAGAGCAATCAGCCCCAGCATTTT	CASNIQVLESNQPQHF
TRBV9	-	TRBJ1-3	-	TGTGCCAGCAGTTATAGCAGGGCGGGGGGAAACACCATATATTTT	CASSYSRAGGNTIYF
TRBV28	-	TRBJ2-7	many	TGTGCCAGCAGTTTACCCCAAGGGCAGGGGCCCTACGAGCAGTACTTC	CASSLPQGQGPYEQYF
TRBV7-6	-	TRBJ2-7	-	TGTGCCAGCAGCCATTCCCCCTCTGACCCCGCGGCGTCCTTCGAGCAGTACTTC	CASSHSPSDPAASFEQYF
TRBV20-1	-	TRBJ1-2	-	TGCAGTGCGGACCACCTACAGGGACCTAGCTATGGCTACACCTTC	CSADHLQGPSYGYTF
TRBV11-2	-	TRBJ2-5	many	TGTGCCAGCAGCTTTGCGGGGGCGCGAAAAGAGACCCAGTACTTC	CASSFAGARKETQYF
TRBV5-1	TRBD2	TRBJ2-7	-	TGCGCCAGCAGCTTGGGCCCGGGACTAGCCTACGAGCAGTACTTC	CASSLGPGLAYEQYF
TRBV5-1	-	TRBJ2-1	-	TGCGCCAGCGGAGAAGACTACAATGAGCAGTTCTTC	CASGEDYNEQFF
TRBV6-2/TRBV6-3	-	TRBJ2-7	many	TGTGCCAGCAGCTCCACCTACGAGCAGTACTTC	CASSSTYEQYF
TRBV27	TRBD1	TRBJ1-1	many	TGTGCCAGCAGCTCTCCTGGGACAGGGGTGACTGAAGCTTTCTTT	CASSSPGTGVTEAFF
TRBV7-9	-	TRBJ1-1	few	TGTGCCAGCAGCGTCTTAGCTTCCACTGAAGCTTTCTTT	CASSVLASTEAFF
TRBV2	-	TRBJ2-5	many	TGTGCCAGCAGTCAAGGCAGTTGGGAGACCCAGTACTTC	CASSQGSWETQYF
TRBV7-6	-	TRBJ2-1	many	TGTGCCAGCAGCACCCGGTTTCGGTCCTACAATGAGCAGTTCTTC	CASSTRFRSYNEQFF
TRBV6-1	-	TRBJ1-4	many	TGTGCCAGCAGTCTACACCCTACCGGGATCGGGGATGAAAAACTGTTTTTT	CASSLHPTGIGDEKLFF
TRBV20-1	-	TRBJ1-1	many	TGCAGTGCTGCGAATGGACCCGCTGGGGCTTTCTTT	CSAANGPAGAFF
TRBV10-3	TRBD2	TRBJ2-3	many	TGTGCCATCAGTGAGTCCGGACTAGCGATGAGCACAGATACGCAGTATTTT	CAISESGLAMSTDTQYF
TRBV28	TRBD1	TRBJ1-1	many	TGTGCCAGCAGTTCTCCAGGGGGCGCTAGTAAGTCTTTCTTT	CASSSPGGASKSFF
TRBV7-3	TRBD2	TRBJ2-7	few	TGTGCCAGCAGTCCCCCGACGGATAGCGGGAGGCCACAGCCCCTTTACGAGCAGTACTTC	CASSPPTDSGRPQPLYEQYF
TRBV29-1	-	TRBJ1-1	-	TGCAGCGTTGAAGACAGCCACAACACTGAAGCTTTCTTT	CSVEDSHNTEAFF
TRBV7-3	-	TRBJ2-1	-	TGTGCCAGCAGCCTGACACGGAGCTCCTACAATGAGCAGTTCTTC	CASSLTRSSYNEQFF
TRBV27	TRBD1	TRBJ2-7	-	TGTGCCAGCAGTTTTTTTTACAGGGGGGCCGGTCAATACGAGCAGTACTTC	CASSFFYRGAGQYEQYF
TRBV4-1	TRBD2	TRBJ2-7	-	TGCGCCAGCAGCCAAACTAGCGGAATGTCCTACGAGCAGTACTTC	CASSQTSGMSYEQYF
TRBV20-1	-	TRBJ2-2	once	TGCAGTGCTCCGCCGGAGGGGGGAGGCACCGGGGAGCTGCTTTTT	CSAPPEGGGTGELLF
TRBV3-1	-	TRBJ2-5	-	TGTGCCAGCAGCGAAGGGAATCGCGCAGGGTCGGCGGGAGAGACCCAGTACTTC	CASSEGNRAGSAGETQYF
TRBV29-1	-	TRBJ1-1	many	TGCAGCGTTGCGAGGGGAGGTCATGGTGAAGCTTTCTTT	CSVARGGHGEAFF
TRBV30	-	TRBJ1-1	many	TGTGCCTGGAGTTCTCTGAGGACTGAAGCTTTCTTT	CAWSSLRTEAFF
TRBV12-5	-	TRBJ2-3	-	TGTGCTAGTGGTTTGGCGGAAATTCCGGGGTACACAGATACGCAGTATTTT	CASGLAEIPGYTDTQYF
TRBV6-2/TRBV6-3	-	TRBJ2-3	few	TGTGCCAGCAAGCTAGCGAGTGCAGATACGCAGTATTTT	CASKLASADTQYF
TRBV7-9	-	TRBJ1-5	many	TGTGCCAGCAGCTCGACAGGAGACTATCAGCCCCAGCATTTT	CASSSTGDYQPQHF
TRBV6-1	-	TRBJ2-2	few	TGTGCCAGCAGTGAAGCGACTGGCTGGAACGGGGAGCTGTTTTTT	CASSEATGWNGELFF
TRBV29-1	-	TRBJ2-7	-	TGCAGCGGAACCAGGCCCCCCTACGAGCAGTACTTC	CSGTRPPYEQYF
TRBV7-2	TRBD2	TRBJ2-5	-	TGTGCCAGCAGCTCTAGCGGGGGGGCAACCTACCAAGAGACCCAGTACTTC	CASSSSGGATYQETQYF
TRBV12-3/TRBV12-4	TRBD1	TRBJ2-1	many	TGTGCCAGCAGTTTGACCGGGACAGGGAGTATGGAGCAGTTCTTC	CASSLTGTGSMEQFF
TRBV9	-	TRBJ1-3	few	TGTGCCAGCAGCGTAGGTAACACCTTCTCTGGAAACACCATATATTTT	CASSVGNTFSGNTIYF
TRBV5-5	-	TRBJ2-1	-	TGTGCCAGCAGCTTGTACGGGGCCTCCTACAATGAGCAGTTCTTC	CASSLYGASYNEQFF
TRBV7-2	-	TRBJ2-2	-	TGTGCCAGCAGCTTAGACCGACTAAACACCGGGGAGCTGTTTTTT	CASSLDRLNTGELFF
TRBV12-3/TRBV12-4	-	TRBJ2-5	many	TGTGCCAGCAGCCGCACCCCGGGGCCTCAAGAGACCCAGTACTTC	CASSRTPGPQETQYF
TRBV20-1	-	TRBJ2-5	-	TGCAGTGCTAGAGCAGAGGGGGGGCAAGAGACCCAGTACTTC	CSARAEGGQETQYF
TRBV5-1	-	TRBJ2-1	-	TGCGCCAGCAGCTTGGGGATTGGTCGGTACAATGAGCAGTTCTTC	CASSLGIGRYNEQFF
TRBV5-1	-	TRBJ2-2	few	TGCGCCAGCAGCTTGCCGCGGGGAGCGCTGTTTTTT	CASSLPRGALFF
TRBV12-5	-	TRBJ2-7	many	TGTGCTAGTGGTTTGGTCAACAGGGTCGGGAACGAGCAGTACTTC	CASGLVNRVGNEQYF
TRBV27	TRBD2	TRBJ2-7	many	TGTGCCAGCAGTTTAGCGGGAGGGATCTACGAGCAGTACTTC	CASSLAGGIYEQYF
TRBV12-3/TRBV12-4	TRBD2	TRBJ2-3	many	TGTGCCAGCAGTCCAGGGACTAGCGGGAGTTATACGCAGTATTTT	CASSPGTSGSYTQYF
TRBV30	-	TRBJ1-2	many	TGTGCCTGGAGTGTAGGTGGGGACTTCTATGGCTACACCTTC	CAWSVGGDFYGYTF
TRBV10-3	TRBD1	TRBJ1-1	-	TGTGCCATCTCCGGGACAGGGAGGACTGAAGCTTTCTTT	CAISGTGRTEAFF
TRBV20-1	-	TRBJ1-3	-	TGCAGTGCTCCCCTTCAGGGGCCTGGAAACACCATATATTTT	CSAPLQGPGNTIYF
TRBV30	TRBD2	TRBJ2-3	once	TGTGCCTGGAGACTACAGGGTAGCGGGGTAGCTACGCAGTATTTT	CAWRLQGSGVATQYF